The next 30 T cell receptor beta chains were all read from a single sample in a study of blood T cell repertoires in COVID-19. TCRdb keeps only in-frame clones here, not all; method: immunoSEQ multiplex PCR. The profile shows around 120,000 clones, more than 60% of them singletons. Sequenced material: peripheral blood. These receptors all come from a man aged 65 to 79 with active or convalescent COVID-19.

As DNA, the CDR3 is TGTGCCAGCAGCTCGGGGCCTAGCGGGCTCCCCGTAGATACGCAGTATTTT. This sequence encodes CASSSGPSGLPVDTQYF. The chain carries TRBV9 and TRBJ2-3, with TRBD2 matching over 8 bases. The CDR3 consists of 17 residues. CDR1 and CDR2 from the germline V gene are SGDLS and YYNGEE. V dropped 4 bases and J dropped 5; count of bases not matched to a gene: 15.

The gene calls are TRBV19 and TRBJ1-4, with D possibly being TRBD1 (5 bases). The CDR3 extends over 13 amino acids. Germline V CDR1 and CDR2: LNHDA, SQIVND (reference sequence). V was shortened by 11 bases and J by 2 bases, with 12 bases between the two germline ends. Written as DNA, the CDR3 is TGTGCCCTCATTGGGGCTACTAATGAAAAACTGTTTTTT. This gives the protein CALIGATNEKLFF. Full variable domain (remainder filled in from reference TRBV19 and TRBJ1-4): DGGITQSPKYLFRKEGQNVTLSCEQNLNHDAMYWYRQDPGQGLRLIYYSQIVNDFQKGDIAEGYSVSREKKESFPLTVTSAQKNPTAFYLCALIGATNEKLFFGSGTQLSVL.

DNA for the CDR3: TGTGCCAGCACTCCAGGGTCGAGGGCTTTCTTT. Protein sequence: CASTPGSRAFF. The chain recombines TRBV12-3 or TRBV12-4 with TRBJ1-1; possible D gene TRBD1, 5 bases. V was clipped by 7 bases and J by 11 bases, with 14 bases between them. The CDR3 covers 11 residues.

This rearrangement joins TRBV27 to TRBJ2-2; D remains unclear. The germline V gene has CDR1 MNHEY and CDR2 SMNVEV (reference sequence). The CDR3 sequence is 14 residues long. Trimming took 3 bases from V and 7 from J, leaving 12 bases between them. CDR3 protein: CASSLESFYGELFF. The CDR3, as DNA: TGTGCCAGCAGTTTGGAGTCGTTTTACGGGGAGCTGTTTTTT.

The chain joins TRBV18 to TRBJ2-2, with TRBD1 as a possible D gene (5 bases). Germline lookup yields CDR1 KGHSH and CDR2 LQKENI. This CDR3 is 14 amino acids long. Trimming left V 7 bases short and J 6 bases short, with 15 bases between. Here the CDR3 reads CASFPTAFPGELFF. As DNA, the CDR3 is TGTGCCAGCTTCCCGACAGCCTTTCCCGGGGAGCTGTTTTTT. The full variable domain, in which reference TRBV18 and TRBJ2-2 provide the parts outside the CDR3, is NAGVMQNPRHLVRRRGQEARLRCSPMKGHSHVYWYRQLPEEGLKFMVYLQKENIIDESGMPKERFSAEFPKEGPSILRIQQVVRGDSAAYFCASFPTAFPGELFFGEGSRLTVL.

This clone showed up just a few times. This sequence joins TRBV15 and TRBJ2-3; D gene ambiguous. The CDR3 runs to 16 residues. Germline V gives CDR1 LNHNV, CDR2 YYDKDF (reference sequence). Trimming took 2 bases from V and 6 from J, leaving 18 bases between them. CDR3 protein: CATSRRLAGDWDTQYF. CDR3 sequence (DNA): TGTGCCACCAGCAGACGTTTGGCTGGAGATTGGGATACGCAGTATTTT.

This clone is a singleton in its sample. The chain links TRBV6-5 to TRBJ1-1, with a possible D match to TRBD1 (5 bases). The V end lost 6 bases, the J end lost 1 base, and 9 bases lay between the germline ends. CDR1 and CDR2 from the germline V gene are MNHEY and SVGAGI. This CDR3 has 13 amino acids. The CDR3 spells CASSNTGNTEAFF. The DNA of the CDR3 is TGTGCCAGCAGCAATACAGGGAACACTGAAGCTTTCTTT.

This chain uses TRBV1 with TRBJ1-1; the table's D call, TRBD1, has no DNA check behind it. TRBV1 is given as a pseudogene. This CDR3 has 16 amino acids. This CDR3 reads CTSSRNRDGMNTEAFF. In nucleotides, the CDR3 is TGCACCAGCAGCCGAAACAGGGACGGGATGAACACTGAAGCTTTCTTT.

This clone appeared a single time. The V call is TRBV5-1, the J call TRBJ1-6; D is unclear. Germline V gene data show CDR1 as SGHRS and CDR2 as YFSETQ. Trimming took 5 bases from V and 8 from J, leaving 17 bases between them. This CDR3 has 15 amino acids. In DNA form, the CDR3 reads TGCGCCAGCAGTCCCCTTGAGGGAAAAGATTCACCCCTCCACTTT. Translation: CASSPLEGKDSPLHF.

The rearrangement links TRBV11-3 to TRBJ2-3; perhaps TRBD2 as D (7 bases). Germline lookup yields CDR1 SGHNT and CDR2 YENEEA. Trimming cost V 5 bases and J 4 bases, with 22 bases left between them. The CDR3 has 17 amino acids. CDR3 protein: CASSPRGRGSIPDTQYF. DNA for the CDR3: TGTGCCAGCAGCCCCCGGGGGCGCGGGAGTATACCAGATACGCAGTATTTT.

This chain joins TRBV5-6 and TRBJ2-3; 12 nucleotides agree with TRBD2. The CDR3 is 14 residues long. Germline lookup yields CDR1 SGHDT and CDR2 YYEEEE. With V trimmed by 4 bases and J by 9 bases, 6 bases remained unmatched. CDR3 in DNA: TGTGCCAGCAGCCTCTGGACTAGCGGGGAGACGCAGTATTTT. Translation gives CASSLWTSGETQYF.

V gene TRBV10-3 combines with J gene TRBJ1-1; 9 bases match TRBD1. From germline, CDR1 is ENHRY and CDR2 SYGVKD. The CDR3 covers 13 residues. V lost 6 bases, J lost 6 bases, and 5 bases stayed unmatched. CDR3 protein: CAIRVDRGAEAFF. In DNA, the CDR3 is TGTGCCATCAGGGTAGACAGGGGGGCTGAAGCTTTCTTT.

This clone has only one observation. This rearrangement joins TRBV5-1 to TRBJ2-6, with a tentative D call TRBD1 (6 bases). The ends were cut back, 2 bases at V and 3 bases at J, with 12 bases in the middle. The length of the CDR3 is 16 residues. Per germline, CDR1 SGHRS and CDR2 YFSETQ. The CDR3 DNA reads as TGCGCCAGCAGCTTCGCACAGGGTAGTGGGGCCAACGTCCTGACTTTC. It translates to CASSFAQGSGANVLTF.

CDR3 sequence: CASSVRDRGNEKLFF. CDR3 in DNA: TGTGCCAGCAGCGTAAGAGACAGGGGTAATGAAAAACTGTTTTTT. V is TRBV9 and J is TRBJ1-4; 8 bases line up with TRBD1. The CDR3 length is 15 residues. Germline V lookup: CDR1 SGDLS, CDR2 YYNGEE. Germline trimming cut 1 base from V and 4 bases from J; bases unmatched to any gene: 3. Supplemented by reference TRBV9 and TRBJ1-4, the full variable domain reads DSGVTQTPKHLITATGQRVTLRCSPRSGDLSVYWYQQSLDQGLQFLIQYYNGEERAKGNILERFSAQQFPDLHSELNLSSLELGDSALYFCASSVRDRGNEKLFFGSGTQLSVL.

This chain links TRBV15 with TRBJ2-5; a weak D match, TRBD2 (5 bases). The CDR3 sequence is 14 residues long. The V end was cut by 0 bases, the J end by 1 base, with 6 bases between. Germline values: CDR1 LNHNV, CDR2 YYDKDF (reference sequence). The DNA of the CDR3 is TGTGCCACCAGCAGAGATGGAGGCCAAGAGACCCAGTACTTC. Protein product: CATSRDGGQETQYF.

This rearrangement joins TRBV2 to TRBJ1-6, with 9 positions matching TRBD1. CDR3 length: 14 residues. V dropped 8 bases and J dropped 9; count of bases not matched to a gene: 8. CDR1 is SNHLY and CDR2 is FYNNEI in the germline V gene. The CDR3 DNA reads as TGTGCCAGCGGCGGGACAGGGACATTTTCACCCCTCCACTTT. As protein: CASGGTGTFSPLHF.

CDR3 residues: CASSLLPTPQETQYF. As DNA, the CDR3 is TGTGCCAGCAGCTTACTCCCGACACCACAAGAGACCCAGTACTTC. The chain carries TRBV7-9 and TRBJ2-5; D is uncertain. CDR3 size: 15 residues. V was cut by 2 bases and J by 2 bases, with 12 bases left in between. CDR1 is SEHNR, CDR2 FQNEAQ, per germline (reference sequence).

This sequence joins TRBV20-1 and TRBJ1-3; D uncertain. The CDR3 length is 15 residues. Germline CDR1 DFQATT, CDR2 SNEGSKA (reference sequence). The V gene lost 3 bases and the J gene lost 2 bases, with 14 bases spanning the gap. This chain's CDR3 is CSASTQEATGNTIYF. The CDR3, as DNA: TGCAGTGCTAGTACCCAGGAGGCTACTGGAAACACCATATATTTT.

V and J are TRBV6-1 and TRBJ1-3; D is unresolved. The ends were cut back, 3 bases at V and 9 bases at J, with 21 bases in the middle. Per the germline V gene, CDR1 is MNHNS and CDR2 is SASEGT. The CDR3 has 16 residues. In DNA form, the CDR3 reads TGTGCCAGCAGTGAGACTTTATCAGCGTTTCGGGGCACCATATATTTT. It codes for CASSETLSAFRGTIYF.

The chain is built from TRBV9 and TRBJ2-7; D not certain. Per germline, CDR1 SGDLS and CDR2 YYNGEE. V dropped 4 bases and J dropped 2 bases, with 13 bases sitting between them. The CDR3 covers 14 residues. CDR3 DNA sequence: TGTGCCAGCAGCCAAAGGCAGGTTACCTACGAGCAGTACTTC. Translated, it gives CASSQRQVTYEQYF.

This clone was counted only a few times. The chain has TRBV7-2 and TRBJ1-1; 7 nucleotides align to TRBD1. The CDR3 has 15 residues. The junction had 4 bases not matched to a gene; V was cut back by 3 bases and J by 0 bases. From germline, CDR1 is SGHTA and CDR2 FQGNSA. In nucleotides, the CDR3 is TGTGCCAGCAGCTTCTACAGGGGCATGAACACTGAAGCTTTCTTT. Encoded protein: CASSFYRGMNTEAFF.

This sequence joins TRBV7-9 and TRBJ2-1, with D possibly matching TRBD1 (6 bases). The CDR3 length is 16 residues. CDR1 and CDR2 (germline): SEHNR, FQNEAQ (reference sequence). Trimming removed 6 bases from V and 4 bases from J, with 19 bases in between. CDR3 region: CASSETTGPRYNEQFF. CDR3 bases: TGTGCCAGCAGTGAGACCACAGGGCCTCGATACAATGAGCAGTTCTTC.

The CDR3 nucleotides read TGTGCCAGCAGCCCCTGGCCGCAGGGACATGCTGGCTACACCTTC. Translating it yields CASSPWPQGHAGYTF. The gene calls are TRBV11-2 and TRBJ1-2, with a tentative D call TRBD1 (6 bases). The germline V gene encodes CDR1 SGHAT and CDR2 FQNNGV. Between the trimmed V and J ends, which lost 5 bases and 7 bases, there was a span of 20 bases. The CDR3 covers 15 residues.

In DNA form, the CDR3 reads TGCAGTGCTAGTGGGGCTAGCGGGATAGATCAGTACTTC. Its protein product is CSASGASGIDQYF. The rearrangement uses TRBV20-1 and TRBJ2-7, with 9 bases aligning to TRBD2. This CDR3 is built from 13 residues. Germline V lookup: CDR1 DFQATT, CDR2 SNEGSKA (reference sequence). Trimming removed 3 bases from V and 10 bases from J; junction bases left unmatched: 10.

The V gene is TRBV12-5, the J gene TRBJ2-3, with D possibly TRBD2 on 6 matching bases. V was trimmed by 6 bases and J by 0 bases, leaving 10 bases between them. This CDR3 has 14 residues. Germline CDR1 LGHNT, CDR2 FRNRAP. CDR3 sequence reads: CASGLGTSTDTQYF. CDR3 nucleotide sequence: TGTGCTAGTGGCCTAGGGACTAGCACAGATACGCAGTATTTT. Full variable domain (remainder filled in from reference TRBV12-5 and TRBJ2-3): DARVTQTPRHKVTEMGQEVTMRCQPILGHNTVFWYRQTMMQGLELLAYFRNRAPLDDSGMPKDRFSAEMPDATLATLKIQPSEPRDSAVYFCASGLGTSTDTQYFGPGTRLTVL.

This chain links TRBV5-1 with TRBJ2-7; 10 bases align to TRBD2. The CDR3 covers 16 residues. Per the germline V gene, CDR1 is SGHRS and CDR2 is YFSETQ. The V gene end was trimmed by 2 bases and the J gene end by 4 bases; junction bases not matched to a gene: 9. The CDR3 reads CASSFESGRARYEQYF. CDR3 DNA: TGCGCCAGCAGCTTTGAGAGCGGGAGGGCCCGGTACGAGCAGTACTTC.

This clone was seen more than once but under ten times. CDR3: CASSLRQGDTEAFF. In DNA form, the CDR3 reads TGTGCCAGCAGTTTGAGACAGGGGGACACTGAAGCTTTCTTT. The chain employs TRBV28 and TRBJ1-1, with TRBD1 identical over 9 bases. Germline CDR1 and CDR2: MDHEN and SYDVKM. V lost 3 bases to trimming and J lost 3 bases; unmatched junction nucleotides: 2. This CDR3 is built from 14 residues.

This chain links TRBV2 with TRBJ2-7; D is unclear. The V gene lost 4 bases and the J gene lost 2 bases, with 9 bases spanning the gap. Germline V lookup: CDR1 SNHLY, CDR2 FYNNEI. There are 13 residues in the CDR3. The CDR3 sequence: CASSGTITYEQYF. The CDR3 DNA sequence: TGTGCCAGCAGTGGAACTATTACCTACGAGCAGTACTTC.

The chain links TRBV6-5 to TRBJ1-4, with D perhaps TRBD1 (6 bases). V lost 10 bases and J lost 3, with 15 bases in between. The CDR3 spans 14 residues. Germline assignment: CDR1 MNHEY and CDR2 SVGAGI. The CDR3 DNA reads TGTGCCACCTATAGGGGGATAGCTAATGAAAAACTGTTTTTT. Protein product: CATYRGIANEKLFF.

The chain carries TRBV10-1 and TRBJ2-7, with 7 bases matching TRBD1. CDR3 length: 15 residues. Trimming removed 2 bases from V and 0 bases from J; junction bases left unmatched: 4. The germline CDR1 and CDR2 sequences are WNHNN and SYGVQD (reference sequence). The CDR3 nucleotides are TGCGCCAGCAGTGAGACCGGGACAGCCTCCTACGAGCAGTACTTC. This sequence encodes CASSETGTASYEQYF.